The 15 T cell receptor beta chains listed next were all sequenced from one sample in a study of cytomegalovirus exposure and HLA in healthy donors. The PCR had 60 Vbeta and 13 Jbeta primers. Clones were sequenced by immunoSEQ multiplex PCR, and TCRdb holds only the in-frame ones, with some missing. The sample shows around 140,000 clones, 77% of them seen only once. Material: PBMCs. Source of these receptors: a male donor in good health and CMV-seropositive.

V gene TRBV18 combines with J gene TRBJ2-2; a weak D match, TRBD1 (6 bases). CDR1 is KGHSH and CDR2 is LQKENI in the germline V gene. V was shortened by 0 bases and J by 1 base, with 21 bases between the two germline ends. The CDR3 has 20 amino acids. CDR3 in amino acids: CASSPPMGTSPWGNTGELFF. Here the CDR3 DNA reads TGTGCCAGCTCACCACCTATGGGGACATCCCCTTGGGGGAACACCGGGGAGCTGTTTTTT.

CDR3 coding DNA: TGTGCCAGCAGTCCGCGGGGGGAGGGGGCCACTGAAGCTTTCTTT. Its translation: CASSPRGEGATEAFF. The J gene is TRBJ1-1, the V gene TRBV6-1, with 7 nucleotides matching TRBD1. V shed 5 bases and J 4 bases; nucleotides not matched to a gene: 10. CDR1 is MNHNS and CDR2 is SASEGT in the germline V gene. This CDR3 is 15 amino acids long.

The genes are TRBV27 and TRBJ2-2; D unresolved. Germline CDR1 is MNHEY and CDR2 is SMNVEV (reference sequence). V was shortened by 11 bases and J by 3 bases, with 13 bases between the two germline ends. There are 13 residues in the CDR3. In DNA, the CDR3 is TGTGCCGAAACCCCACTATACACCGGGGAGCTGTTTTTT. It yields the protein CAETPLYTGELFF.

The chain recombines TRBV9 with TRBJ1-3; D not certain. Germline CDR1 SGDLS, CDR2 YYNGEE. The CDR3 length is 13 residues. V lost 0 bases and J lost 6, with 7 bases in between. The CDR3 loop is CASSVGAENTIYF. DNA of the CDR3: TGTGCCAGCAGCGTAGGGGCAGAAAACACCATATATTTT.

The V gene is TRBV19, the J gene TRBJ1-4; D is ambiguous. The CDR3 totals 16 residues. From germline, CDR1 is LNHDA and CDR2 SQIVND (reference sequence). Trimming removed 3 bases from V and 7 bases from J, with 18 bases in between. CDR3: CASSISGLRAGEKLFF. DNA of the CDR3: TGTGCCAGTAGTATTTCCGGATTGAGGGCAGGTGAAAAACTGTTTTTT.

The chain recombines TRBV4-1 with TRBJ2-3; weak D call: TRBD1 (5 bases). From germline, CDR1 is MGHRA and CDR2 YSYEKL. Trimming left V 6 bases short and J 0 bases short, with 13 bases between. CDR3 length equals 15 residues. The CDR3: CASRLQGISTDTQYF. CDR3 DNA: TGCGCCAGCAGACTCCAGGGAATAAGCACAGATACGCAGTATTTT.

The V and J genes are TRBV7-8 and TRBJ1-1; no definite D call. Germline V gene sequence: CDR1 SGHVS, CDR2 FQNEAQ. The length of the CDR3 is 14 residues. Trimming left V 5 bases short and J 5 bases short, with 15 bases between. As DNA, the CDR3 is TGTGCCAGCAGCCCTGGCGAGGCGCGAACTGAAGCTTTCTTT. Translating it yields CASSPGEARTEAFF. Drawing the rest from reference TRBV7-8 and TRBJ1-1, the complete variable domain is GAGVSQSPRYKVAKRGQDVALRCDPISGHVSLFWYQQALGQGPEFLTYFQNEAQLDKSGLPSDRFFAERPEGSVSTLKIQRTQQEDSAVYLCASSPGEARTEAFFGQGTRLTVV.

A word on this clone: The germline gene is not matched at one end of the junction; a read error may be the cause. The gene calls are TRBV6-6 and TRBJ2-6; tentative D call: TRBD1 (5 bases). This CDR3 contains 15 residues. Germline-derived CDR1 and CDR2 are MNHNY and SVGAGI (reference sequence). This chain's CDR3 is CASSYERTGANGLTF. The CDR3 DNA sequence: TGTGCCAGCAGTTATGAGAGAACTGGGGCCAACGGCCTGACTTTC.

CDR3 loop: CASSLTGEQYF. The CDR3 bases are TGTGCCAGCAGCTTAACGGGGGAGCAGTACTTC. This chain joins TRBV7-9 and TRBJ2-7; maybe TRBD2 (5 bases). This CDR3 spans 11 amino acids. V was pared by 2 bases and J by 7 bases, with 6 bases between. Germline V gives CDR1 SEHNR, CDR2 FQNEAQ (reference sequence).

The genes are TRBV5-3 and TRBJ1-2; D possibly corresponds to TRBD1 (5 bases). TRBV5-3 is an ORF; its function is uncertain. Trimming stripped 2 bases from V and 5 bases from J, with 13 bases between. The CDR3 has 14 amino acids. The CDR3 coding sequence is TGTGCCAGAAGCTTTCGGGGGAGAAGGTATGGCTACACCTTC. It codes for CARSFRGRRYGYTF.

The gene calls are TRBV6-5 and TRBJ2-7; TRBD2 is a possible D gene (6 bases). The V end was cut by 5 bases, the J end by 7 bases, with 21 bases between. The CDR3 has 15 amino acids. CDR1 is MNHEY, CDR2 SVGAGI, per germline. The DNA for the CDR3 is TGTGCCAGCAGTCTGCAACCGTCGGGGGTCCAGGAGCAGTACTTC. Amino acids: CASSLQPSGVQEQYF.

The chain links TRBV5-1 to TRBJ1-1; D unclear. Germline lookup yields CDR1 SGHRS and CDR2 YFSETQ. Between the trimmed V and J ends, which lost 0 bases and 0 bases, there was a span of 3 bases. The length of the CDR3 is 13 residues. The CDR3 DNA reads TGCGCCAGCAGCTTGGTCATGAACACTGAAGCTTTCTTT. It yields the protein CASSLVMNTEAFF. The complete variable domain, with remaining parts taken from reference TRBV5-1 and TRBJ1-1, reads KAGVTQTPRYLIKTRGQQVTLSCSPISGHRSVSWYQQTPGQGLQFLFEYFSETQRNKGNFPGRFSGRQFSNSRSEMNVSTLELGDSALYLCASSLVMNTEAFFGQGTRLTVV.

The chain links TRBV9 to TRBJ1-3; D is uncertain. Trimming cost V 3 bases and J 0 bases, with 7 bases left between them. CDR1 and CDR2 (germline): SGDLS, YYNGEE. The CDR3 is made up of 14 amino acids. The CDR3 DNA sequence: TGTGCCAGCAGCGACGGAGGCTCTGGAAACACCATATATTTT. Its translation: CASSDGGSGNTIYF.

V usage is TRBV27 and J usage is TRBJ2-7; D is undetermined. The CDR3 is 14 residues long. Trimming cost V 0 bases and J 0 bases, with 6 bases left between them. Germline V gene data show CDR1 as MNHEY and CDR2 as SMNVEV (reference sequence). CDR3 amino acids: CASSLSVSSYEQYF. The CDR3 DNA is TGTGCCAGCAGTTTATCAGTTAGCTCCTACGAGCAGTACTTC.

V gene TRBV27 combines with J gene TRBJ2-1, with TRBD2 identical over 11 bases. CDR1 and CDR2 from the germline V gene are MNHEY and SMNVEV (reference sequence). V shed 7 bases and J 5 bases; nucleotides not matched to a gene: 10. The CDR3 contains 16 residues. CDR3 DNA sequence: TGTGCCAGCAAAACTAGCGGGGGTCTGGGAGACAATGAGCAGTTCTTC. Amino acids: CASKTSGGLGDNEQFF.